The rows below give T cell receptor beta chains drawn from one sample of a study of cytomegalovirus exposure and HLA in healthy donors. Only in-frame clones appear in the TCRdb table, and some are missing; sequencing was by immunoSEQ multiplex PCR. This table has roughly 60,000 clones, about 90% appearing once. Specimen: PBMCs. Receptor source: a woman aged 18-30 years in good health and CMV-seronegative. Both conserved end residues are part of each CDR3. Each record gives: V gene, CDR3 protein.

v_gene: TRBV10-1; CDR3aa: CASSESHSTNTGELFF
v_gene: TRBV11-1; CDR3aa: CASSHRTGGEETQYF
v_gene: TRBV19; CDR3aa: CASRGAGGYTGELFF
v_gene: TRBV4-1; CDR3aa: CASSQDPSASTYNEQFF
v_gene: TRBV5-6; CDR3aa: CASSLGATDTQYF
v_gene: TRBV2; CDR3aa: CASSADGRGNTIYF
v_gene: TRBV28; CDR3aa: CASSNLAGSSSYEQYF
v_gene: TRBV5-1; CDR3aa: CASSGASAPPEQFF
v_gene: TRBV5-8; CDR3aa: CASSLVQGADPLPYGYTF
v_gene: TRBV11-3; CDR3aa: CASSLNSLTGELFF
v_gene: TRBV9; CDR3aa: CASSPPGGAYEQYF
v_gene: TRBV27; CDR3aa: CASSLGRGRDKEPDQPQHF
v_gene: TRBV2; CDR3aa: CASSERRDYGYTF